This T cell receptor (beta chain) was retrieved from a study of blood T cell repertoires in COVID-19. Authors' processing steps: Reference gene primer amplification yielded estimated nucleated cell counts. Clones were sequenced by immunoSEQ multiplex PCR, and TCRdb holds only the in-frame ones, with some missing. V and J calls and clone size are given by that table; D and trimming were obtained from the DNA. This table holds 290,000 or so clones, roughly 87% found once. The receptor's source is a man younger than 35 with active or convalescent COVID-19. The specimen sequenced was peripheral blood.

The CDR3 reads CASTTDLGQRNTGELFF. The DNA for the CDR3 is TGTGCCAGCACAACGGACCTGGGACAGAGGAACACCGGGGAGCTGTTTTTT. This chain uses TRBV13 with TRBJ2-2; TRBD1 matches 7 bases. Trimming took 7 bases from V and 1 from J; bases not matched to a gene: 12. The germline gives CDR1 PRHDT, CDR2 FYEKMQ (reference sequence). The CDR3 extends over 17 amino acids. Supplemented by reference TRBV13 and TRBJ2-2, the full variable domain reads AAGVIQSPRHLIKEKRETATLKCYPIPRHDTVYWYQQGPGQDPQFLISFYEKMQSDKGSIPDRFSAQQFSDYHSELNMSSLELGDSALYFCASTTDLGQRNTGELFFGEGSRLTVL.